The clone carrying this T cell receptor beta chain was observed a handful of times. The entry originates in a study of blood T cells in healthy people across ages. The use of a sample-barcoded 5' primer and a J-beta primer mix characterized a second PCR of roughly 6 to 12 cycles. TCRdb re-derived calls from the 5' RACE reads in MiXCR, one entry per CDR3 protein. The table lists approximately 900,000 distinct CDR3 sequences, 29% of them singletons, with 9.5% to 13% in the top ten. Trimming removed 2 bases from V and 5 bases from J, with 10 bases in between. CDR1 and CDR2 from the germline V gene are MNHEY and SMNVEV (reference sequence). This CDR3 has 14 amino acids. Another study also made use of these data, one on T cells of mothers and their children. This second study notes: Mothers gave over 9.5 million TCR beta CDR3 reads each, and children several million each.

The chain carries TRBV27 and TRBJ2-1; D gene unclear. The clonotype originates from a woman aged 35 to 49 in good health. The sequenced sample was blood. In nucleotides, the CDR3 is TGTGCCAGCAGTTTAGCAGCATCGAACAATGAGCAGTTCTTC. Translating gives CASSLAASNNEQFF.